The 16 T cell receptor beta chains below were found in one sample sequenced in a study of CD8 T cells in ankylosing spondylitis. TCRdb re-derived calls from the 5' RACE reads in MiXCR, one entry per CDR3 protein. The sample has around 770,000 distinct CDR3 sequences; around 17% are singletons. Overall study results and limits: Roughly eight highly homologous variants made up a TCR beta motif, and this motif appeared characteristic of ankylosing spondylitis blood.

For these TCRs, the target antigens are not known. Specimen: blood, either unsorted or a sorted T cell fraction (not recorded which). These receptors came from a male donor with ankylosing spondylitis.

This clonotype was seen a handful of times. The V call is TRBV29-1, the J call TRBJ2-5, with D maybe TRBD1 (5 bases). The V gene's germline CDR1 is SQVTM and CDR2 ANQGSEA. This CDR3 has 13 residues. The V and J ends lost 4 bases and 1 base respectively, with 10 bases between them. In nucleotides, the CDR3 is TGCAGCGTTGCTACGACAGCCCAAGAGACCCAGTACTTC. Amino acids: CSVATTAQETQYF. The full variable domain, rest sourced from reference TRBV29-1 and TRBJ2-5, is SAVISQKPSRDICQRGTSLTIQCQVDSQVTMMFWYRQQPGQSLTLIATANQGSEATYESGFVIDKFPISRPNLTFSTLTVSNMSPEDSSIYLCSVATTAQETQYFGPGTRLLVL.

This clonotype was counted ten times or more. The chain recombines TRBV12-3 or TRBV12-4 with TRBJ1-6; the match to TRBD1 covers 9 bases. J lost 8 bases, V lost 5 bases, and 7 bases had no gene match. This CDR3 has 15 amino acids. For the CDR3, the DNA is TGTGCCAGCAGTCCCACAGGGGGCGGATATTCACCCCTCCACTTT. Its translation is CASSPTGGGYSPLHF.

J is TRBJ2-5 and V is TRBV12-3 or TRBV12-4; possible D gene TRBD2, 6 bases. The length of the CDR3 is 14 residues. With 6 bases removed from V and 7 bases from J, the gap between germline ends came to 18 bases. CDR3 sequence reads: CASSVSRGDVTQYF. The CDR3 nucleotides are TGTGCCAGCAGCGTCAGTCGCGGGGACGTGACCCAGTACTTC.

This chain joins TRBV7-8 and TRBJ1-4, with TRBD1 matching 10 bases. This CDR3 region has 16 residues. The ends lost 5 bases at V and 0 bases at J; junction bases unmatched: 3. Germline-derived CDR1 and CDR2 are SGHVS and FQNEAQ. CDR3 nucleotide sequence: TGTGCCAGCAGCGACAGGGGGCCTGCAACTAATGAAAAACTGTTTTTT. Translating gives CASSDRGPATNEKLFF. Looking up the rest from reference TRBV7-8 and TRBJ1-4 gives the full variable domain: GAGVSQSPRYKVAKRGQDVALRCDPISGHVSLFWYQQALGQGPEFLTYFQNEAQLDKSGLPSDRFFAERPEGSVSTLKIQRTQQEDSAVYLCASSDRGPATNEKLFFGSGTQLSVL.

This rearrangement joins TRBV2 to TRBJ1-2, with D possibly matching TRBD1 (5 bases). Trimming left V 5 bases short and J 13 bases short, with 14 bases between. Germline V lookup: CDR1 SNHLY, CDR2 FYNNEI. The CDR3 runs to 11 residues. CDR3 DNA: TGTGCCAGCAGTAGGGGCCAGGCTCCCACCTTC. Its translation is CASSRGQAPTF. Full variable domain (outside the CDR3, taken from reference TRBV2 and TRBJ1-2): EPEVTQTPSHQVTQMGQEVILRCVPISNHLYFYWYRQILGQKVEFLVSFYNNEISEKSEIFDDQFSVERPDGSNFTLKIRSTKLEDSAMYFCASSRGQAPTFGSGTRLTVV.

CDR3 residues: CASSTIEQFF. CDR3 sequence (DNA): TGTGCCAGTAGTACCATCGAGCAGTTCTTC. The rearrangement joins TRBV19 to TRBJ2-1; D uncertain. The CDR3 totals 10 residues. Trimming shortened V by 4 bases and J by 10 bases, and 5 bases separated the two germline ends. CDR1 and CDR2 (germline): LNHDA, SQIVND (reference sequence).

As regards this clonotype: A much larger clone sits a single nucleotide away, making a read error possible. The chain combines TRBV12-3 or TRBV12-4 with TRBJ2-7; 8 bases fit TRBD1. This CDR3 has 14 residues. V was clipped by 3 bases and J by 3 bases; unmatched bases: 4. The CDR3 nucleotides read TGTGCCAGCAGTTTCAGGACAGGGAGCTACGAGCAGTACTTC. Its protein product is CASSFRTGSYEQYF.

CDR3 region: CASSFLQGAAYEQYF. The CDR3 DNA is TGTGCCAGCAGTTTCCTACAGGGGGCGGCCTACGAGCAGTACTTC. V and J are TRBV12-3 or TRBV12-4 and TRBJ2-7; 9 positions agree with TRBD1. J gave up 2 bases and V 3 bases, and 5 bases lay outside the gene matches. The CDR3 covers 15 residues.

CDR3 coding DNA: TGCAGCGTTCCCGGGACTAGCGGGATGTCCTACAATGAGCAGTTCTTC. As protein: CSVPGTSGMSYNEQFF. V is TRBV29-1 and J is TRBJ2-1; 13 bases are a match to TRBD2. Germline assignment: CDR1 SQVTM and CDR2 ANQGSEA. J gave up 1 base and V 5 bases, and 5 bases lay outside the gene matches. This CDR3 has 16 amino acids.

The chain employs TRBV18 and TRBJ1-5; D is uncertain. CDR3 length equals 13 residues. Trimming took 2 bases from V and 6 from J, leaving 8 bases between them. The germline V gene has CDR1 KGHSH and CDR2 LQKENI. In DNA form, the CDR3 reads TGTGCCAGCTCACCAGAGGTGGGTCAGCCCCAGCATTTT. Its protein product is CASSPEVGQPQHF.

The CDR3: CASVRGAFF. In DNA, the CDR3 is TGTGCCAGCGTAAGGGGAGCTTTCTTT. The V and J genes are TRBV6-6 and TRBJ1-1, with D perhaps matching TRBD1 (5 bases). The ends were cut back, 8 bases at V and 10 bases at J, with 8 bases in the middle. CDR3 length: 9 residues. CDR1 is MNHNY, CDR2 SVGAGI, per germline (reference sequence).

This clonotype was detected once. The rearrangement joins TRBV30 to TRBJ2-7, with D possibly being TRBD1 (6 bases). The CDR3 extends over 13 amino acids. The V gene's germline CDR1 is GTSNPN and CDR2 SVGIG (reference sequence). V dropped 3 bases and J dropped 3 bases, with 12 bases sitting between them. This CDR3 reads CAWSLDSYYEQYF. CDR3 bases: TGTGCCTGGAGCTTGGACAGTTACTACGAGCAGTACTTC.

This clonotype came up a few times. The chain recombines TRBV6-1 with TRBJ1-1; D might be TRBD1 (6 bases). Trimming removed 6 bases from V and 2 bases from J, with 22 bases in between. This CDR3 is 17 amino acids long. Germline values: CDR1 MNHNS, CDR2 SASEGT. The CDR3 reads CASRQLKMGAYNTEAFF. CDR3 bases: TGTGCCAGCAGGCAATTAAAGATGGGGGCTTATAACACTGAAGCTTTCTTT.

This clonotype was detected only a few times. CDR3 bases: TGTGCCATCGGCTCGGGGGCAGGAGAGACCCAGTACTTC. Protein product: CAIGSGAGETQYF. The chain has TRBV10-3 and TRBJ2-5; D assignment may be TRBD1 or TRBD2 (6 bases each). Germline CDR1 and CDR2: ENHRY and SYGVKD. The CDR3 covers 13 residues. V lost 8 bases and J 4 bases, leaving 14 bases between the germline ends.

This clonotype was seen more than once but under ten times. J is TRBJ1-1 and V is TRBV7-9; 9 nucleotides align to TRBD1. V gave up 6 bases and J gave up 8 bases; unmatched junction bases: 16. Germline CDR1 reads SEHNR; CDR2 reads FQNEAQ (reference sequence). CDR3 length: 16 amino acids. In DNA form, the CDR3 reads TGTGCCAGCAGTTTTACCCCCGGGACAGGGCCCATCGAAGCTTTCTTT. Its protein product is CASSFTPGTGPIEAFF.

This clonotype showed up just a few times. The chain links TRBV9 to TRBJ2-3; no clear D gene. The CDR3 extends over 16 amino acids. The germline gives CDR1 SGDLS, CDR2 YYNGEE. Trimming took 0 bases from V and 10 from J, leaving 21 bases between them. CDR3 coding DNA: TGTGCCAGCAGCGTAGAGATGGCGGCAGGTAATGGTGCGCAGTATTTT. It is translated as CASSVEMAAGNGAQYF.